A single sample is the source of the 18 T cell receptor beta chains below, sequenced in a study of cytomegalovirus exposure and HLA in healthy donors. Produced via immunoSEQ multiplex PCR; TCRdb's table is partial and in-frame only. The sample has 100,000 to 120,000 clones, 89% seen once. The source material was PBMCs. Every receptor here comes from a woman in her late teens or twenties in good health and CMV-seronegative.

The chain joins TRBV15 to TRBJ1-6; the match to TRBD1 covers 7 bases. Trimming removed 1 base from V and 9 bases from J; junction bases left unmatched: 6. Germline CDR1 reads LNHNV; CDR2 reads YYDKDF (reference sequence). The CDR3 is 15 amino acids. Here the CDR3 reads CATSRVRGGGSPLHF. The CDR3 DNA reads TGTGCCACCAGCAGAGTAAGAGGGGGCGGTTCACCCCTCCACTTT. The variable domain in full, completed from reference TRBV15 and TRBJ1-6, reads DAMVIQNPRYQVTQFGKPVTLSCSQTLNHNVMYWYQQKSSQAPKLLFHYYDKDFNNEADTPDNFQSRRPNTSFCFLDIRSPGLGDTAMYLCATSRVRGGGSPLHFGNGTRLTVT.

The rearrangement uses TRBV28 and TRBJ2-4; a possible D gene is TRBD2 (6 bases). The CDR3 spans 13 residues. Germline V gene lookup returns CDR1 MDHEN and CDR2 SYDVKM. The V and J ends lost 5 bases and 8 bases respectively, with 13 bases between them. The CDR3 region has the DNA TGTGCCAGCAGTCCCGGGACTCGGGACATTCAGTACTTC. Its protein product is CASSPGTRDIQYF.

This clone has a handful of counts. J is TRBJ1-2 and V is TRBV28; D ambiguous. V dropped 3 bases and J dropped 6 bases, with 8 bases sitting between them. The CDR3 runs 12 residues. The germline V gene has CDR1 MDHEN and CDR2 SYDVKM. This CDR3 is CASSLIGHGYTF. The CDR3 region has the DNA TGTGCCAGCAGTTTGATTGGGCATGGCTACACCTTC.

The chain recombines TRBV7-8 with TRBJ1-4; 8 bases map to TRBD1. CDR1 and CDR2 (germline): SGHVS, FQNEAQ. CDR3 length: 15 residues. Losses at the gene ends were 5 bases for V and 10 bases for J; bases not matched to a gene: 12. CDR3 loop: CASSAGTGGNGKLFF. The CDR3 DNA reads as TGTGCCAGCAGCGCCGGGACAGGAGGGAACGGAAAACTGTTTTTT. The whole variable domain, remainder taken from reference TRBV7-8 and TRBJ1-4, is GAGVSQSPRYKVAKRGQDVALRCDPISGHVSLFWYQQALGQGPEFLTYFQNEAQLDKSGLPSDRFFAERPEGSVSTLKIQRTQQEDSAVYLCASSAGTGGNGKLFFGSGTQLSVL.

J is TRBJ2-7 and V is TRBV27; D might be TRBD1 (6 bases). This CDR3 is built from 15 residues. The V gene's germline CDR1 is MNHEY and CDR2 SMNVEV (reference sequence). Trimming left V 3 bases short and J 3 bases short, with 15 bases between. Here the CDR3 reads CASSFSQGRYYEQYF. CDR3 in DNA: TGTGCCAGCAGTTTCTCACAGGGACGATACTACGAGCAGTACTTC.

The V gene is TRBV5-1, the J gene TRBJ2-3; 8 bases agree with TRBD1. The CDR3 is 15 amino acids. V was pared by 7 bases and J by 0 bases, with 7 bases of the junction left unmatched. The germline V gene has CDR1 SGHRS and CDR2 YFSETQ. The CDR3 spells CASHVTGGSTDTQYF. Here the CDR3 DNA reads TGCGCCAGCCACGTAACAGGGGGTAGCACAGATACGCAGTATTTT. Variable domain in full (rest from reference TRBV5-1 and TRBJ2-3): KAGVTQTPRYLIKTRGQQVTLSCSPISGHRSVSWYQQTPGQGLQFLFEYFSETQRNKGNFPGRFSGRQFSNSRSEMNVSTLELGDSALYLCASHVTGGSTDTQYFGPGTRLTVL.

V is TRBV18 and J is TRBJ2-5; 8 bases match TRBD1. This CDR3 has 14 amino acids. Germline trimming cut 3 bases from V and 4 bases from J; bases unmatched to any gene: 4. Looked up from germline, CDR1 is KGHSH and CDR2 is LQKENI. The CDR3 loop reads CASSPIDRGETQYF. The DNA of the CDR3 is TGTGCCAGCTCACCCATCGACAGGGGAGAGACCCAGTACTTC.

The sample holds a few counts of this clone. The V call is TRBV6-6, the J call TRBJ1-1; no definite D call. V lost 6 bases and J lost 4, with 15 bases in between. Germline V gene lookup returns CDR1 MNHNY and CDR2 SVGAGI (reference sequence). This CDR3 has 14 residues. The CDR3 spells CASREGSGSTEAFF. The CDR3, as DNA: TGTGCCAGCAGAGAAGGATCCGGGAGCACTGAAGCTTTCTTT.

The V call is TRBV15, the J call TRBJ1-3; D not resolved. The ends were cut back, 4 bases at V and 0 bases at J, with 10 bases in the middle. CDR1 is LNHNV, CDR2 YYDKDF, per germline (reference sequence). The CDR3 spans 15 residues. The CDR3 protein is CATSKTGFSGNTIYF. In DNA, the CDR3 is TGTGCCACCAGCAAAACGGGGTTCTCTGGAAACACCATATATTTT.

The V call is TRBV4-2, the J call TRBJ2-2; maybe TRBD2 (5 bases). Germline CDR1 and CDR2: LGHNA and YNFKEQ. The CDR3 is 15 residues long. Deletions cut 3 bases from V and 5 bases from J, with 13 bases between. CDR3: CASSHEGEGTGELFF. The CDR3 DNA is TGTGCCAGCAGCCACGAGGGCGAGGGAACCGGGGAGCTGTTTTTT.

The rearrangement joins TRBV7-2 to TRBJ2-1; D might be TRBD1 (5 bases). The V gene lost 0 bases and the J gene lost 8 bases, with 11 bases spanning the gap. The CDR3 has 14 amino acids. Germline V lookup: CDR1 SGHTA, CDR2 FQGNSA. The DNA for the CDR3 is TGTGCCAGCAGCTTAGCGAGTGGGGCCGATGAGCAGTTCTTC. Residues: CASSLASGADEQFF.

This clone was observed a few times. The chain recombines TRBV5-6 with TRBJ2-1, with 9 bases fitting TRBD1. CDR3 length: 18 residues. Germline CDR1 SGHDT, CDR2 YYEEEE. The J segment lost 0 bases and the V segment lost 1 base, leaving 8 bases of the junction unmatched. CDR3 amino acids: CASSLKVRQGGSYNEQFF. CDR3 DNA: TGTGCCAGCAGCTTGAAAGTCCGACAGGGGGGCTCCTACAATGAGCAGTTCTTC. The entire variable domain, with the rest obtained from reference TRBV5-6 and TRBJ2-1, is as follows: DAGVTQSPTHLIKTRGQQVTLRCSPKSGHDTVSWYQQALGQGPQFIFQYYEEEERQRGNFPDRFSGHQFPNYSSELNVNALLLGDSALYLCASSLKVRQGGSYNEQFFGPGTRLTVL.

This chain joins TRBV11-2 and TRBJ1-1; possible D gene TRBD1, 6 bases. The CDR3 spans 14 residues. The ends were cut back, 5 bases at V and 1 base at J, with 11 bases in the middle. Germline V gene data show CDR1 as SGHAT and CDR2 as FQNNGV. CDR3 protein: CASSPRTANTEAFF. In DNA, the CDR3 is TGTGCCAGCAGCCCCCGGACAGCGAACACTGAAGCTTTCTTT.

This chain uses TRBV9 with TRBJ2-7, with TRBD1 matching over 8 bases. Germline CDR1 SGDLS, CDR2 YYNGEE. The J segment lost 5 bases and the V segment lost 0 bases, leaving 7 bases of the junction unmatched. The CDR3 is made up of 15 amino acids. The CDR3 protein is CASSVAPDRVHEQYF. Written as DNA, the CDR3 is TGTGCCAGCAGCGTAGCCCCGGACAGGGTCCACGAGCAGTACTTC.

The gene calls are TRBV4-2 and TRBJ2-2; 9 nucleotides line up with TRBD2. Germline V gene data show CDR1 as LGHNA and CDR2 as YNFKEQ. CDR3 length equals 16 residues. The J segment lost 2 bases and the V segment lost 4 bases, leaving 5 bases of the junction unmatched. The CDR3 loop is CASSPPGLANTGELFF. The CDR3 nucleotides are TGTGCCAGCAGCCCACCGGGACTAGCAAACACCGGGGAGCTGTTTTTT.

The chain is built from TRBV6-5 and TRBJ2-2; 10 nucleotides agree with TRBD1. V was pared by 5 bases and J by 6 bases, with 3 bases of the junction left unmatched. CDR1 and CDR2 from the germline V gene are MNHEY and SVGAGI. The CDR3 totals 14 residues. The CDR3 here is CASSTGTGAGELFF. DNA of the CDR3: TGTGCCAGCAGTACCGGGACAGGGGCCGGGGAGCTGTTTTTT.

The CDR3 loop is CASSLVGTSGTQETQYF. The CDR3 DNA follows: TGTGCCAGCAGCTTAGTTGGGACTAGCGGGACCCAAGAGACCCAGTACTTC. The chain couples TRBV7-2 to TRBJ2-5, with TRBD2 matching over 13 bases. This CDR3 region has 17 residues. Germline V lookup: CDR1 SGHTA, CDR2 FQGNSA. The J segment lost 1 base and the V segment lost 1 base, leaving 3 bases of the junction unmatched.

This chain uses TRBV9 with TRBJ2-2; 10 nucleotides agree with TRBD2. The CDR3 contains 16 residues. The J segment lost 5 bases and the V segment lost 0 bases, leaving 4 bases of the junction unmatched. Looked up from germline, CDR1 is SGDLS and CDR2 is YYNGEE. CDR3 nucleotides: TGTGCCAGCAGCGTAGGAACTAGCGGGGAGACCGGGGAGCTGTTTTTT. It yields the protein CASSVGTSGETGELFF. Full variable domain (remainder filled in from reference TRBV9 and TRBJ2-2): DSGVTQTPKHLITATGQRVTLRCSPRSGDLSVYWYQQSLDQGLQFLIQYYNGEERAKGNILERFSAQQFPDLHSELNLSSLELGDSALYFCASSVGTSGETGELFFGEGSRLTVL.